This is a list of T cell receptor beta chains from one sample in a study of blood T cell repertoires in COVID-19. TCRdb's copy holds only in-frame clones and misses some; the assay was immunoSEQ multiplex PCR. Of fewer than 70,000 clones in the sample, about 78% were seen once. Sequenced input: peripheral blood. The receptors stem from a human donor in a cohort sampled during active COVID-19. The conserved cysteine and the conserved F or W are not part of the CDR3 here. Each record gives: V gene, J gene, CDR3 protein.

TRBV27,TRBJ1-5,ASSGDRLNQPQH
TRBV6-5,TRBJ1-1,ASRGQTANTEAF
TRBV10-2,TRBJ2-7,ASSEGRADEQY
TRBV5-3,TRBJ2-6,ARSKRDRVSGANVLT
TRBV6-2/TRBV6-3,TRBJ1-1,ASSDLTGGHTEAF
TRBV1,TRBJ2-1,TSSPLNWLGNEQF
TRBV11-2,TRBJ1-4,ASSLKGSGEKLF
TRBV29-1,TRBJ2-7,SVVNRGDEQY
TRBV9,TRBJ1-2,ASSVAWQGGGYT
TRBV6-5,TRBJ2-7,ASSSLDREPIEQY
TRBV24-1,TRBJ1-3,ATSDTGQGAGNTIY
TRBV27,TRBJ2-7,ASSLRGSIYEQY
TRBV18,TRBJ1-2,ASSPDTTNYGYT
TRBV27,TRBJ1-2,ASSSGVGGGEGSYGYT
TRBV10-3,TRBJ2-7,AISESGTSGSYEQY
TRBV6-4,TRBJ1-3,ASSGQGDSGSGNTIY
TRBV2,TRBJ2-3,ASLSQNTDTQY
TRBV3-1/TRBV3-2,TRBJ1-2,ASSQDEAVLLDGYT
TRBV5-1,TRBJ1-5,ASSLEGAQPQH
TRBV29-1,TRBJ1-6,SVGGAYNSPLH
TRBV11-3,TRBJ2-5,ASSLVRGGGAQY
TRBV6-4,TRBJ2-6,ASSATGTGDVLT
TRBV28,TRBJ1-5,ASSSFRDRSDQPQH
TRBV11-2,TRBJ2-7,ASSFSSGKYEQY
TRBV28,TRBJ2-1,ASNQLRGEQF
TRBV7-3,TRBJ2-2,ASSGGANTGELF
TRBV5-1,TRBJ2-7,ASSLLPGTGTYEQY
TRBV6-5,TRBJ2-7,ASGLAGIHEQY
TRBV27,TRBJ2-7,ASSLSVTALGKSYEQY
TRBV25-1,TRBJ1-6,ASSGTGSSPLH
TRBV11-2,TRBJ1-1,ASSGSRGLDTEAF
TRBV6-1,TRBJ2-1,ASSEAQSEQF
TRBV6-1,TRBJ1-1,ASSESPGTFTEAF
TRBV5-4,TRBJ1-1,ASSLAQMPHTEAF
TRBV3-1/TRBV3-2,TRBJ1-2,ASSPGTGDVDYGYT
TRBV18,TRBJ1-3,ASSLTRVQVLSGNTIY
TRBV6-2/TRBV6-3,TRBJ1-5,ASSYKRDRGYIVGDQPQH
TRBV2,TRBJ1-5,ASSFLGQGNQPQH
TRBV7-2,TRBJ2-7,ASSDRYEQY
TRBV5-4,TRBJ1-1,ASSLVYNTEAF
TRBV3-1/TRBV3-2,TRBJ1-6,ASSQDFRRGSSYNSPLH
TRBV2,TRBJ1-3,ASSHRGENTIY
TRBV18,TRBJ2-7,ASSTAGQGNYEQY
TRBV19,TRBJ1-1,ASSITGLGTEAF
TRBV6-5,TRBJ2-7,ASGRGAYEQY
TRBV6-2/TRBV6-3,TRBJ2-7,ASSYPLAGVVEQY
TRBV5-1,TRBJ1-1,ASSPIQRTGGFTEAF
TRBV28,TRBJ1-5,ASSSPRGQGNQPQH
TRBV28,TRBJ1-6,ASSLPGLSNSPLH
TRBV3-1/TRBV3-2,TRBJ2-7,ASSQGLAGVYEQY
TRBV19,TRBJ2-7,ASSMTGATYEQY
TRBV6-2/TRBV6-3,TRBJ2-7,ASSYGLVYEQY